This T cell receptor (beta chain) originates from a study of post-analysis software for immune sequencing data. Looking at the study overall: The cohort encompassed relapsing-remitting, secondary progressive and progressive-relapsing multiple sclerosis disease courses. General study points: Batch-matched samples strongly co-clustered by F measure. When patients were compared with controls, four or five TRBV segments were more frequent, TRBV5-6, TRBV5-1 and TRBV20-1 among them. Multiple sclerosis patients showed significantly lower normalized Chao1 diversity than controls did.

The CDR3 is 15 residues long. The V gene's germline CDR1 is SGHTA and CDR2 FQGNSA. V shed 0 bases and J shed 5 bases, with 14 bases lying between them. With regard to this clonotype: Its antigen is undetermined.

TCR beta libraries were prepared from cDNA with unique molecular identifiers. Input populations of about 0.9 to 10 million T cells gave rise to roughly 0.5 million cDNA molecules. TCRdb recomputed calls from the PCR reads with MiXCR, one row per CDR3 protein. The sample has fewer than 900,000 distinct CDR3 sequences, approximately 44% seen once. The specimen sequenced was blood. The source is a girl aged 10 to 17 with multiple sclerosis. V usage is TRBV7-2 and J usage is TRBJ2-7; no clear D gene. CDR3 region: CASSLAWARENEQYF. The CDR3 DNA is TGTGCCAGCAGCTTAGCGTGGGCTAGGGAAAACGAGCAGTACTTC.